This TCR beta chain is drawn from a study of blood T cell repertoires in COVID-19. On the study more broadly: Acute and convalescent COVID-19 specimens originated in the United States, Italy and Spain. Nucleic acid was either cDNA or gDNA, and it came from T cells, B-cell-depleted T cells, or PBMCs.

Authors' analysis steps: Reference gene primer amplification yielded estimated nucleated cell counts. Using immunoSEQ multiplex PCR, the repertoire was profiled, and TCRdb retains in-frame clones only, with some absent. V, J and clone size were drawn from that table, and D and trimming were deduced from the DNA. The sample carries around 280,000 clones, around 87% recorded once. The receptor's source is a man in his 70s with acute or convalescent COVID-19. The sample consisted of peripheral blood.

The CDR3 DNA follows: TGTGCCAGCAGCCAATCGGGTCCGGGCACTGAAGCTTTCTTT. It codes for CASSQSGPGTEAFF. The rearrangement joins TRBV3-1 (or the pseudogene TRBV3-2) to TRBJ1-1; no firm D call. CDR3 length: 14 residues. Trimming removed 2 bases at V and 4 bases at J, with 11 bases between. In germline, CDR1 is LGHDT, CDR2 YNNKEL (reference sequence).